This note documents a single TCR beta chain sequence. The germline CDR1 and CDR2 sequences are MDHEN and SYDVKM. This CDR3 is 14 amino acids long. V lost 6 bases, J lost 0 bases, and 2 bases stayed unmatched. This entry is derived from a study of blood T cell repertoires in COVID-19. TCRdb's table, derived via immunoSEQ multiplex PCR, lists solely in-frame clones and lacks some. The sample includes some 220,000 clones, 85% of them seen just once. The chain recombines TRBV28 with TRBJ2-7; 10 bases line up with TRBD1. The specimen sequenced was peripheral blood. This clonotype was sampled from an older woman with active or convalescent COVID-19. CDR3 sequence: CASRGQGHSYEQYV. The DNA for the CDR3 is TGTGCCAGCAGGGGACAGGGGCACTCCTACGAGCAGTACGTC.